This is a list of T cell receptor beta chains from one sample in a study of tumor-infiltrating lymphocytes in oesophageal squamous cell carcinoma. TCRdb analysed the PCR reads with MiXCR anew, one entry per CDR3 protein. The data show approximately 9,700 distinct CDR3 sequences, roughly three fifths seen once. Source material: esophageal tumor tissue. These receptors were collected from a male donor with esophageal squamous cell carcinoma. Both conserved end residues are part of each CDR3. Fields, in order: V gene, D gene, J gene, clone size, CDR3 DNA, CDR3 protein. D genes are given only for firm matches. Clone size, where shown, is once, few, many, or a class for clones that have expanded.

V: TRBV7-2
D: TRBD2
J: TRBJ2-7
size: -
DNA: TGTGCCAGCAGCTTAGGGCGGGAGTCCGAGCAGTACTTC
CDR3: CASSLGRESEQYF

V: TRBV7-9
D: TRBD2
J: TRBJ2-5
size: -
DNA: TGTGCCAGCAGCTTATTGGGACTAGCGGGGAAAGAGACCCAGTACTTC
CDR3: CASSLLGLAGKETQYF

V: TRBV7-2
D: -
J: TRBJ2-1
size: -
DNA: TGTGCCAGCAGCCTTATGCTAGACTACAATGAGCAGTTCTTC
CDR3: CASSLMLDYNEQFF

V: TRBV7-3
D: -
J: TRBJ2-5
size: once
DNA: TGTGCCAGCAGCTCCTCCAATAATTCACCCCTCCACTTC
CDR3: CASSSSNNSPLHF

V: TRBV6-1
D: TRBD1
J: TRBJ2-7
size: few
DNA: TGTGCCAGCAGTCCCCCGGGACAGGGGGCTTTCGAGCAGTACTTC
CDR3: CASSPPGQGAFEQYF

V: TRBV7-3
D: -
J: TRBJ2-5
size: large
DNA: TGTGCCAGCAGCTTACAGGGGTCAGAGACCCAGTACTTC
CDR3: CASSLQGSETQYF

V: TRBV5-1
D: TRBD2
J: TRBJ2-5
size: many
DNA: TGCGCCAGCAGCCCGAAACTAGCGGGAGAGGTAGTGTACTTC
CDR3: CASSPKLAGEVVYF

V: TRBV4-1
D: TRBD1
J: TRBJ1-2
size: -
DNA: TGCGCCAGCAGCCAAGGGACAGGGGGATTCTATGGCTACACCTTC
CDR3: CASSQGTGGFYGYTF

V: TRBV7-3
D: -
J: TRBJ2-1
size: -
DNA: TGTGCCAGCAGCTTAGGACCCCGGGGTGAGCAGTTCTTC
CDR3: CASSLGPRGEQFF

V: TRBV11-3
D: TRBD2
J: TRBJ2-3
size: few
DNA: TGTGCCAGCAGCTCGGGACTAGCGGGAGTCACAGATACGCAGTATTTT
CDR3: CASSSGLAGVTDTQYF

V: TRBV7-8
D: -
J: TRBJ2-5
size: -
DNA: TGTGCCAGCAGCTTAGTTGAGACCCAGTACTTC
CDR3: CASSLVETQYF

V: TRBV7-6
D: -
J: TRBJ2-2
size: -
DNA: TGTGCCAGCAGCCTGGGACGGAACACCGGGGAGCTGTTTTTT
CDR3: CASSLGRNTGELFF

V: TRBV7-6
D: -
J: TRBJ2-7
size: -
DNA: TGTGCCAGCAGCGGGACCATCAACAATGAGCAGTACTTC
CDR3: CASSGTINNEQYF

V: TRBV7-3
D: -
J: TRBJ2-1
size: few
DNA: TGTGCCAGCAGCTTGGCTGCGGGACAGCTTTACAATGAGCAGTTCTTC
CDR3: CASSLAAGQLYNEQFF

V: TRBV6-2/TRBV6-3
D: -
J: TRBJ2-3
size: -
DNA: TGTGCCAGCAGGGACTATTTCACAGATACGCAGTATTTT
CDR3: CASRDYFTDTQYF

V: TRBV6-2/TRBV6-3
D: -
J: TRBJ2-2
size: -
DNA: TGTGCCAGCGGCTCCCCTAGGTTGGAGCTGTTTTTT
CDR3: CASGSPRLELFF

V: TRBV6-1
D: TRBD2
J: TRBJ2-5
size: few
DNA: TGTGCTACGAGTGGCGGGAGGAGTGGCGCCGGGGAGCTGTACTTC
CDR3: CATSGGRSGAGELYF

V: TRBV7-9
D: TRBD1
J: TRBJ2-1
size: many
DNA: TGTGCCAGCAGCTCCGGGACAGGGGTCCAGAATGAGCAGTTCTTC
CDR3: CASSSGTGVQNEQFF

V: TRBV10-3
D: -
J: TRBJ1-5
size: -
DNA: TGTGCCACGGAAGACGGTACTCAGCCCCAGCATTTT
CDR3: CATEDGTQPQHF

V: TRBV7-8
D: TRBD2
J: TRBJ2-7
size: few
DNA: TGTGCCAGCAGGGTAGCGGGAGTGAGCTACGAGCAGTACTTC
CDR3: CASRVAGVSYEQYF

V: TRBV6-1
D: -
J: TRBJ1-5
size: many
DNA: TGTGCCAGCAGTGGCCGGACAGTAAGGGGTAGCAATCAGCCCCAGCATTTT
CDR3: CASSGRTVRGSNQPQHF

V: TRBV5-1
D: -
J: TRBJ1-3
size: few
DNA: TGCGCCAGCAGCTTGGACCTGAGCTCTGGAAACACCATATATTTT
CDR3: CASSLDLSSGNTIYF

V: TRBV10-2
D: -
J: TRBJ2-7
size: many
DNA: TGCGCCAGCAGTGAGTCGAAGGTCCGCTACGAGCAGTACTTC
CDR3: CASSESKVRYEQYF

V: TRBV7-2
D: -
J: TRBJ2-7
size: many
DNA: TGTGCCAGCACCCGATCAAGGACCTACGAGCAGTACTTC
CDR3: CASTRSRTYEQYF